Here is one T cell receptor beta chain with its context. What it binds is unknown. 60 Vbeta and 13 Jbeta primers were used in PCR. Sequencing used immunoSEQ multiplex PCR; TCRdb keeps in-frame clones, though not all of them. Of about 110,000 clones in the sample, approximately 78% were seen once. The data are from a study of cytomegalovirus exposure and HLA in healthy donors. Study information: For the roughly 400 genotyped donors, over 80% fell within the Caucasian-associated ancestry cluster. The study, taken as a whole, reports: In a later analysis, productive TCRs from donors in an Asian-associated ancestry cluster reportedly carried fewer N-insertions than the cohort mean. Across donors, presence/absence analyses took sequencing depth to be roughly uniform.

The sequence was collected from a woman aged 25 to 39 in good health and CMV-seronegative. What was sequenced was PBMCs.

CDR3 residues: CASSLVGADTQYF. The CDR3 bases are TGTGCCAGCTCTCTCGTAGGGGCAGATACGCAGTATTTT. The chain is built from TRBV6-5 and TRBJ2-3, with D possibly being TRBD1 (5 bases). Per the germline V gene, CDR1 is MNHEY and CDR2 is SVGAGI. Trimming removed 8 bases at V and 4 bases at J, with 13 bases between. The CDR3 loop spans 13 amino acids.